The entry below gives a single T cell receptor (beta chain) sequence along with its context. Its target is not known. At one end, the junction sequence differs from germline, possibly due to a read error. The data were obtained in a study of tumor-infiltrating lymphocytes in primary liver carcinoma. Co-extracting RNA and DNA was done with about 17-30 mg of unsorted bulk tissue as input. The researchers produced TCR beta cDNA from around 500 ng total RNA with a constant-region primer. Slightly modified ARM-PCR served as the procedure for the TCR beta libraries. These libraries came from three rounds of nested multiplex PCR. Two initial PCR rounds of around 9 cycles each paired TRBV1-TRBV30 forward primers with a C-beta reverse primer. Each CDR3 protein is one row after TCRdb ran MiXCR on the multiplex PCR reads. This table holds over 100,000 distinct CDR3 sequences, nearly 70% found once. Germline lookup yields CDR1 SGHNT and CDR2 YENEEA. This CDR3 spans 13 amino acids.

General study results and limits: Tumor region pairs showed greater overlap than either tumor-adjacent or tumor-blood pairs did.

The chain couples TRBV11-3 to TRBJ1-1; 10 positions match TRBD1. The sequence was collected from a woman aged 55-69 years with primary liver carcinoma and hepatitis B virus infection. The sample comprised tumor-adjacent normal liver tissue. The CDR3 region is CAGSTRQGAEAFF. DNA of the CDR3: TGTGCCGGCAGCACTCGACAGGGGGCTGAGGCTTTCTTT.